The 17 T cell receptor beta chains below all came from one sample that was sequenced in a study of shared clonotypes between healthy human individuals. Sequenced by immunoSEQ multiplex PCR; TCRdb stores in-frame clones only, minus some. The sample records around 350,000 clones, less than 85% being singletons. Sequenced material: memory CD4+ T cells sorted from blood. Subset: CD45RA-negative fraction. These receptor sequences come from a man aged 25-45 years in good health.

The chain is built from TRBV28 and TRBJ2-7; possible D gene TRBD2, 6 bases. The CDR3 spans 13 residues. The germline gives CDR1 MDHEN, CDR2 SYDVKM. V lost 5 bases to trimming and J lost 3 bases, with 11 bases between them. DNA of the CDR3: TGTGCCAGCAGTCCCGGGGGAGGCTACGAGCAGTACTTC. Residues: CASSPGGGYEQYF.

CDR3 protein: CASSIPATGGLQKLFF. The CDR3 region has the DNA TGTGCCAGTAGTATTCCGGCTACAGGGGGCCTTCAGAAACTGTTTTTT. The gene calls are TRBV19 and TRBJ1-4; 9 bases line up with TRBD1. Germline assignment: CDR1 LNHDA and CDR2 SQIVND (reference sequence). The V gene end was trimmed by 3 bases and the J gene end by 11 bases; junction bases not matched to a gene: 13. The CDR3 runs 16 residues.

This chain joins TRBV20-1 and TRBJ1-2; D remains ambiguous. CDR1 and CDR2 (germline): DFQATT, SNEGSKA (reference sequence). With 5 bases removed from V and 9 bases from J, the gap between germline ends came to 13 bases. This CDR3 comprises 11 residues. The CDR3 region has the DNA TGCAGTGCTGGTGTAATGGGGAGCTACACCTTC. Amino acid sequence: CSAGVMGSYTF.

The chain combines TRBV5-4 with TRBJ2-5; D unclear. CDR3 length: 11 residues. Germline values: CDR1 SGHNT, CDR2 YYREEE (reference sequence). V lost 2 bases to trimming and J lost 10 bases, with 9 bases between them. The CDR3 region is CASSFGTDQYF. DNA of the CDR3: TGTGCCAGCAGCTTCGGCACAGACCAGTACTTC. The whole variable domain, remainder taken from reference TRBV5-4 and TRBJ2-5, is ETGVTQSPTHLIKTRGQQVTLRCSSQSGHNTVSWYQQALGQGPQFIFQYYREEENGRGNFPPRFSGLQFPNYSSELNVNALELDDSALYLCASSFGTDQYFGPGTRLLVL.

The chain couples TRBV4-3 to TRBJ2-7; D may be TRBD2 (5 bases). The germline V gene has CDR1 LGHNA and CDR2 YSLEER. The CDR3 is 16 amino acids. V dropped 4 bases and J dropped 2 bases, with 18 bases sitting between them. The CDR3 DNA is TGCGCCAGCAGCCTCCTCTTGGGAGTCGGTACCTACGAGCAGTACTTC. It translates to CASSLLLGVGTYEQYF.

This clone was counted a few times. The rearrangement joins TRBV19 to TRBJ2-1; D may be TRBD2 (6 bases). Germline V lookup: CDR1 LNHDA, CDR2 SQIVND (reference sequence). Trimming removed 1 base from V and 6 bases from J, with 16 bases in between. This CDR3 spans 16 amino acids. The CDR3 DNA follows: TGTGCCAGTAGTATAGCCCACGGCGGGGTACCCAATGAGCAGTTCTTC. Protein sequence: CASSIAHGGVPNEQFF.

The V and J genes are TRBV21-1 and TRBJ2-3. TRBV21-1 is tagged as a pseudogene. The CDR3 is made up of 16 amino acids. The CDR3 here is CASSKEGEHNTDTQYF. The CDR3 nucleotides read TGTGCCAGCAGCAAAGAAGGTGAGCACAACACAGATACGCAGTATTTT.

The chain recombines TRBV6-1 with TRBJ2-3; 7 positions match TRBD2. CDR1 and CDR2 from the germline V gene are MNHNS and SASEGT. The CDR3 consists of 13 residues. Here the CDR3 reads CGVRLANTDTQYF. CDR3 DNA: TGTGGGGTCCGACTAGCCAACACAGATACGCAGTATTTT.

This clone was observed a handful of times. The J gene is TRBJ1-1, the V gene TRBV5-1; the D gene is possibly TRBD1 (5 bases). Trimming took 3 bases from V and 1 from J, leaving 10 bases between them. The CDR3 is 14 amino acids. From germline, CDR1 is SGHRS and CDR2 YFSETQ. CDR3 DNA: TGCGCCAGCAGCTCCGGGACGAAGAACACTGAAGCTTTCTTT. Encoded protein: CASSSGTKNTEAFF.

This clone has more than one count but fewer than ten. The chain is built from TRBV11-3 and TRBJ2-1, with 7 bases aligning to TRBD2. The J segment lost 7 bases and the V segment lost 1 base, leaving 4 bases of the junction unmatched. The CDR3 is made up of 14 amino acids. Per the germline V gene, CDR1 is SGHNT and CDR2 is YENEEA. The CDR3 coding sequence is TGTGCCAGCAGCTTAGCGGCGGGAGCTAATGAGCAGTTCTTC. This sequence encodes CASSLAAGANEQFF.

The gene calls are TRBV29-1 and TRBJ2-6, with TRBD1 matching 9 bases. With 4 bases clipped from V and 1 base from J, the junction kept 8 bases outside the gene matches. Germline values: CDR1 SQVTM, CDR2 ANQGSEA. CDR3 length: 17 residues. In DNA, the CDR3 is TGCAGCGTTGGGGGGCCGGGACAGGGATCTGGGGCCAACGTCCTGACTTTC. This translates into CSVGGPGQGSGANVLTF.

CDR3 DNA: TGTGCCAGCAGGAAGGGTGGAAACACCGGGGAGCTGTTTTTT. This translates into CASRKGGNTGELFF. This chain joins TRBV27 and TRBJ2-2; D uncertain. V lost 6 bases to trimming and J lost 2 bases, with 10 bases between them. The length of the CDR3 is 14 residues. Germline V gene data show CDR1 as MNHEY and CDR2 as SMNVEV (reference sequence).

Remarks on this clone: Other DNA sequences in the sample encode the same CDR3. V is TRBV6-1 and J is TRBJ1-2; D remains ambiguous. The CDR3 is 13 amino acids. Trimming removed 2 bases at V and 2 bases at J, with 6 bases between. Germline V gene lookup returns CDR1 MNHNS and CDR2 SASEGT. The CDR3: CASSERRNYGYTF. DNA for the CDR3: TGTGCCAGCAGTGAACGGCGGAACTATGGCTACACCTTC.

The CDR3 region has the DNA TGTGCCAGTAGCACAAGCGGGACCGGCTACAATGAGCAGTTCTTC. It specifies CASSTSGTGYNEQFF. J is TRBJ2-1 and V is TRBV19; 7 bases map to TRBD2. With V trimmed by 6 bases and J by 3 bases, 8 bases remained unmatched. Germline V gene lookup returns CDR1 LNHDA and CDR2 SQIVND (reference sequence). This CDR3 is 15 amino acids long.

The rearrangement joins TRBV5-4 to TRBJ2-7, with D perhaps TRBD2 (5 bases). Germline CDR1 and CDR2: SGHNT and YYREEE (reference sequence). Trimming took off 0 bases at V and 3 bases at J, with 13 bases between the two ends. The CDR3 contains 15 residues. The CDR3 bases are TGTGCCAGCAGCTTGGATCCCGGGAAGGTCTACGAGCAGTACTTC. Amino acids: CASSLDPGKVYEQYF.

At least ten counts were recorded for this clone. Other DNA sequences within the sample encode an identical CDR3. The rearrangement joins TRBV20-1 to TRBJ2-3; D remains ambiguous. The V gene lost 1 base and the J gene lost 4 bases, with 3 bases spanning the gap. The CDR3 totals 11 residues. Germline CDR1 reads DFQATT; CDR2 reads SNEGSKA (reference sequence). The CDR3 spells CSARGSDTQYF. Here the CDR3 DNA reads TGCAGTGCTAGAGGGTCAGATACGCAGTATTTT.

J is TRBJ2-3 and V is TRBV5-4; no clear D gene. This CDR3 spans 13 amino acids. With 1 base removed from V and 2 bases from J, the gap between germline ends came to 5 bases. Germline loops: CDR1 SGHNT, CDR2 YYREEE (reference sequence). The CDR3 region has the DNA TGTGCCAGCAGCTTGTCAGACACAGATACGCAGTATTTT. Amino acids: CASSLSDTDTQYF.